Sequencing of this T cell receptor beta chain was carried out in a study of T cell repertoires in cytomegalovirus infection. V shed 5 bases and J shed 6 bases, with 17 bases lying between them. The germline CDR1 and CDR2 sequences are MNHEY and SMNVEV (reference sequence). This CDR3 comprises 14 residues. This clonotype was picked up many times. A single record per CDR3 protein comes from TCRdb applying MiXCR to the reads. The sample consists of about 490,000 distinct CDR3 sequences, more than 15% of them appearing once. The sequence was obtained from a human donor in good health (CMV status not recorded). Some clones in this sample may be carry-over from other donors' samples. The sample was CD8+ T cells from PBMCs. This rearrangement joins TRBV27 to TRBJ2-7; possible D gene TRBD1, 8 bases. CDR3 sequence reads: CASSTLTGEGEQYF. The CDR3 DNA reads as TGTGCCAGCAGTACCCTGACAGGGGAGGGCGAGCAGTACTTC.